Following are 13 T cell receptor beta chains from one sample sequenced in a study of blood T cell repertoires in COVID-19. Using immunoSEQ multiplex PCR, the repertoire was profiled, and TCRdb retains in-frame clones only, with some absent. The sample records around 200,000 clones, under 90% being singletons. Sequenced sample: peripheral blood. The origin of the receptors is a woman aged 40 to 49 with active or convalescent COVID-19.

The rearrangement links TRBV7-9 to TRBJ1-2; TRBD1 matches 11 bases. V gave up 6 bases and J gave up 4 bases; unmatched junction bases: 13. Germline CDR1 SEHNR, CDR2 FQNEAQ (reference sequence). The length of the CDR3 is 17 residues. The CDR3, as DNA: TGTGCCAGCAGTTTCACCGGGACAGGGGGAATAAGCTATGGCTACACCTTC. Translating gives CASSFTGTGGISYGYTF.

The V and J genes are TRBV19 and TRBJ1-1; TRBD1 matches 7 bases. Germline V gene sequence: CDR1 LNHDA, CDR2 SQIVND (reference sequence). V dropped 5 bases and J dropped 0; count of bases not matched to a gene: 3. The CDR3 loop spans 14 amino acids. CDR3 protein: CASSRQGVNTEAFF. The CDR3 nucleotides are TGTGCCAGTAGTCGACAGGGTGTGAACACTGAAGCTTTCTTT.

The chain employs TRBV10-2 and TRBJ1-2; TRBD1 aligns across 10 bases. CDR1 WSHSY and CDR2 SAAADI come from the germline V gene. The J segment lost 11 bases and the V segment lost 9 bases, leaving 12 bases of the junction unmatched. The CDR3 contains 13 residues. The CDR3 DNA sequence: TGCGCCAGTTTTACAATAGACAGGGGGCTGTACACCTTC. Amino acids: CASFTIDRGLYTF.

The V and J genes are TRBV30 and TRBJ1-1, with D possibly TRBD1 on 6 matching bases. With 0 bases removed from V and 6 bases from J, the gap between germline ends came to 8 bases. Germline V gives CDR1 GTSNPN, CDR2 SVGIG (reference sequence). This CDR3 is 12 amino acids long. The CDR3 DNA follows: TGTGCCTGGAGTGTAAGGACAGCTGAAGCTTTCTTT. Its protein product is CAWSVRTAEAFF.

The gene calls are TRBV24-1 and TRBJ2-1; 9 positions match TRBD2. Trimming cost V 1 base and J 4 bases; bases outside gene matches: 10. This CDR3 is built from 18 residues. Germline CDR1 reads KGHDR; CDR2 reads SFDVKD. This chain's CDR3 is CATSDFLISSGTYNEQFF. The CDR3 DNA follows: TGTGCCACCAGTGATTTTTTAATCTCTAGCGGGACGTACAATGAGCAGTTCTTC.

The rearrangement joins TRBV13 to TRBJ1-2; D unclear. The germline V gene has CDR1 PRHDT and CDR2 FYEKMQ (reference sequence). The CDR3 is 17 residues long. V lost 0 bases and J lost 0, with 14 bases in between. CDR3 nucleotides: TGTGCCAGCAGCTTAGGTCATTCCCCTATTGCTAACTATGGCTACACCTTC. Translating it yields CASSLGHSPIANYGYTF. The whole variable domain, remainder taken from reference TRBV13 and TRBJ1-2, is AAGVIQSPRHLIKEKRETATLKCYPIPRHDTVYWYQQGPGQDPQFLISFYEKMQSDKGSIPDRFSAQQFSDYHSELNMSSLELGDSALYFCASSLGHSPIANYGYTFGSGTRLTVV.

The chain uses TRBV7-8 and TRBJ2-7; TRBD1 is a possible D gene (5 bases). CDR3 length: 16 residues. The germline CDR1 and CDR2 sequences are SGHVS and FQNEAQ. V lost 1 base to trimming and J lost 5 bases, with 18 bases between them. The CDR3 here is CASSLVQGVLGNEQYF. CDR3 in DNA: TGTGCCAGCAGCTTAGTCCAGGGTGTCCTTGGGAACGAGCAGTACTTC.

To note about this clone: Other DNA sequences in the sample encode the same CDR3. V is TRBV28 and J is TRBJ1-4; unclear D gene. CDR3 length equals 12 residues. With 5 bases removed from V and 8 bases from J, the gap between germline ends came to 9 bases. Germline-derived CDR1 and CDR2 are MDHEN and SYDVKM. The CDR3 DNA reads TGTGCCAGCAGTCTTAGAGGAGAAAAACTGTTTTTT. Translation: CASSLRGEKLFF. The full variable domain, completed using reference TRBV28 and TRBJ1-4, is DVKVTQSSRYLVKRTGEKVFLECVQDMDHENMFWYRQDPGLGLRLIYFSYDVKMKEKGDIPEGYSVSREKKERFSLILESASTNQTSMYLCASSLRGEKLFFGSGTQLSVL.

This chain connects TRBV28 to TRBJ1-5; TRBD1 might be the D (6 bases). V was shortened by 3 bases and J by 2 bases, with 23 bases between the two germline ends. Germline loops: CDR1 MDHEN, CDR2 SYDVKM. The CDR3 contains 19 residues. The CDR3, as DNA: TGTGCCAGCAGTTTTTCCCCCAGGGGTAGTTTTGTTGGCAATCAGCCCCAGCATTTT. This gives the protein CASSFSPRGSFVGNQPQHF.

This rearrangement joins TRBV7-9 to TRBJ1-5, with a weak D call TRBD1 (5 bases). CDR1 is SEHNR and CDR2 is FQNEAQ in the germline V gene (reference sequence). Trimming removed 8 bases from V and 9 bases from J, with 11 bases in between. This CDR3 region has 11 residues. This CDR3 reads CASSSGGPQHF. CDR3 bases: TGTGCCAGCTCCAGCGGGGGGCCCCAGCATTTT.

The CDR3 DNA reads TGCGCCAGCAGCCAACAGGACACAGATACGCAGTATTTT. The encoded protein is CASSQQDTDTQYF. This chain joins TRBV4-3 and TRBJ2-3; no definite D call. Trimming cost V 2 bases and J 2 bases, with 5 bases left between them. There are 13 residues in the CDR3. Looked up from germline, CDR1 is LGHNA and CDR2 is YSLEER.

CDR3 bases: TGTGCCAGCAGTTACTCGAGTGGCAGGGGCTCCTACAATGAGCAGTTCTTC. The encoded protein is CASSYSSGRGSYNEQFF. The gene calls are TRBV6-2 or TRBV6-3 and TRBJ2-1; D perhaps matches TRBD1 (6 bases). V dropped 0 bases and J dropped 0 bases, with 12 bases sitting between them. The CDR3 has 17 residues. Germline V gene sequence: CDR1 MNHEY, CDR2 SVGEGT.

This chain connects TRBV6-2 or TRBV6-3 to TRBJ1-1, with 7 bases that match TRBD1. This CDR3 spans 16 amino acids. V lost 6 bases, J lost 0 bases, and 10 bases stayed unmatched. Germline V gene data show CDR1 as MNHEY and CDR2 as SVGEGT. CDR3 protein: CASSSGQLFMNTEAFF. CDR3 nucleotides: TGTGCCAGCAGCTCGGGACAGCTCTTTATGAACACTGAAGCTTTCTTT.